This T cell receptor beta chain was sequenced in a study of blood T cells in healthy people across ages. Study background: T cells yielded about one barcoded beta molecule per two cells through template switching. Study results and limitations: Diversity was higher, and naive CD4+ cells more numerous, in long-lived donors than in aged donors. Roughly linear age-related decline in beta diversity appeared, significant by age approximately 43. Donor CMV status was unknown, possibly confounding expanded clonotype changes.

Worth noting for this clonotype: Its target is not known.

A second roughly 6 to 11 cycle PCR used barcoded and J-beta primers. Via MiXCR, TCRdb re-called the 5' RACE reads, giving one row per CDR3 protein. This sample has about 1.5 million distinct CDR3 sequences, with 42% found just once. CDR1 and CDR2 from the germline V gene are MRHNA and SNTAGT. The CDR3 has 14 amino acids. V lost 10 bases, J lost 5 bases, and 13 bases stayed unmatched. The sample taken for sequencing was blood. The chain employs TRBV6-4 and TRBJ1-2, with TRBD1 matching over 7 bases. The TCR sequence derives from a woman aged 18 to 35 in good health. CDR3 amino acids: CATSAETGSYGYTF. The CDR3 DNA sequence: TGTGCCACCTCCGCCGAGACAGGGAGTTATGGCTACACCTTC.